This TCR beta chain was observed in a study of cytomegalovirus exposure and HLA in healthy donors. The overall study: A later analysis reported the same platform for the roughly 110 validation repertoires and the approximately 720 first-cohort repertoires.

The assay was immunoSEQ multiplex PCR, and TCRdb's table has in-frame clones only and misses some. The table includes roughly 60,000 clones, around 90% detected once. Only one count was recorded for this clone. Antigen unknown. Study-wide findings and caveats: Rare sequences made up most TCRs, while some public TCRs were found in many donors.

The sample comprised PBMCs. The source is a woman aged 25 to 39 in good health and CMV-seronegative.

The CDR3 spells CASSGLLTGELFF. The CDR3 coding sequence is TGTGCCAGCAGCGGACTGCTCACCGGGGAGCTGTTTTTT. The rearrangement joins TRBV2 to TRBJ2-2; a possible D gene is TRBD2 (5 bases). Germline V gives CDR1 SNHLY, CDR2 FYNNEI. There are 13 residues in the CDR3. Trimming stripped 6 bases from V and 4 bases from J, with 9 bases between.